Below are 13 T cell receptor beta chains sequenced from a single sample in a study of response to subunit inactivated influenza vaccine. Via MiXCR, TCRdb re-called the RT-PCR reads, giving one row per CDR3 protein. The data hold hundreds of thousands of distinct CDR3 sequences, with about 18% observed a single time. The source was PBMCs from blood, collected about 5 days after vaccination. Source of these receptors: a man aged 45-65 years who received an inactivated influenza vaccine.

This clonotype was observed a few times. The J gene is TRBJ1-1, the V gene TRBV5-1; no clear D gene. This CDR3 region has 14 residues. Germline assignment: CDR1 SGHRS and CDR2 YFSETQ. V dropped 0 bases and J dropped 7 bases, with 13 bases sitting between them. CDR3 coding DNA: TGCGCCAGCAGCTTGGCCACGGCAGATGATGAAGCTTTCTTT. It is translated as CASSLATADDEAFF.

In this sample, this clonotype turned up many times. The rearrangement uses TRBV7-2 and TRBJ2-1; 13 bases match TRBD2. Trimming took 5 bases from V and 10 from J; bases not matched to a gene: 5. CDR3 length: 14 residues. Germline V gene lookup returns CDR1 SGHTA and CDR2 FQGNSA. CDR3 region: CASSKPGLAGEQFF. CDR3 DNA: TGTGCCAGCAGCAAACCGGGACTAGCGGGGGAGCAGTTCTTC.

The chain has TRBV20-1 and TRBJ2-7, with D possibly being TRBD2 (8 bases). The V gene lost 6 bases and the J gene lost 2 bases, with 17 bases spanning the gap. The CDR3 is 14 amino acids. CDR1 and CDR2 from the germline V gene are DFQATT and SNEGSKA (reference sequence). The CDR3 nucleotides read TGCAGTGCAAGCGGGGGACAGCACCCCTACGAGCAGTACTTC. Translation: CSASGGQHPYEQYF.

This clonotype came up a few times. This sequence joins TRBV20-1 and TRBJ2-3; 7 bases map to TRBD2. The CDR3 runs to 15 residues. Germline CDR1 DFQATT, CDR2 SNEGSKA (reference sequence). The V segment lost 6 bases and the J segment 5 bases; nucleotides outside the gene matches: 14. CDR3 loop: CSALKGGRALDTQYF. The DNA for the CDR3 is TGCAGTGCCTTAAAAGGAGGGAGGGCCTTAGATACGCAGTATTTT.

The chain uses TRBV6-2 or TRBV6-3 and TRBJ2-1; tentative D call: TRBD2 (6 bases). V dropped 0 bases and J dropped 0 bases, with 9 bases sitting between them. CDR1 and CDR2 (germline): MNHEY, SVGEGT. This CDR3 is built from 16 residues. The CDR3 protein is CASSYSWRDSYNEQFF. As DNA, the CDR3 is TGTGCCAGCAGTTACTCGTGGCGGGACTCCTACAATGAGCAGTTCTTC.

This clonotype was recorded once. The junction does not match germline at one end; this may be a read error. CDR3 loop: CASSRGTSGRPWF. In nucleotides, the CDR3 is TGTGCCAGCAGTAGGGGGACTAGCGGGCGCCCGTGGTTC. The chain is built from TRBV28 and TRBJ2-5; 12 nucleotides match TRBD2. Germline CDR1 and CDR2: MDHEN and SYDVKM. CDR3 length: 13 amino acids.

J is TRBJ2-2 and V is TRBV28, with D hard to call. The CDR3 runs to 13 residues. The V end was cut by 10 bases, the J end by 4 bases, with 13 bases between. Germline V gene lookup returns CDR1 MDHEN and CDR2 SYDVKM. The CDR3 DNA follows: TGTGCCACCCTTAATGTGGGCACCGGGGAGCTGTTTTTT. It yields the protein CATLNVGTGELFF.

This clonotype was picked up many times. The J gene is TRBJ1-2, the V gene TRBV5-5; possible D gene TRBD1, 6 bases. Trimming removed 4 bases from V and 2 bases from J, with 9 bases in between. Germline V gives CDR1 SGHKS, CDR2 YYEKEE (reference sequence). The CDR3 sequence is 13 residues long. The CDR3 protein is CASSKDRNYGYTF. The CDR3 region has the DNA TGTGCCAGCAGCAAGGACAGAAACTATGGCTACACCTTC.

Only a few counts were recorded for this clonotype. The J gene is TRBJ2-3, the V gene TRBV5-1; D not certain. Germline loops: CDR1 SGHRS, CDR2 YFSETQ. The CDR3 consists of 15 residues. Deletions cut 0 bases from V and 2 bases from J, with 10 bases between. The CDR3 DNA reads TGCGCCAGCAGCTTGGACCCGCTGGCCACAGATACGCAGTATTTT. Its protein product is CASSLDPLATDTQYF. Full variable domain (outside the CDR3, taken from reference TRBV5-1 and TRBJ2-3): KAGVTQTPRYLIKTRGQQVTLSCSPISGHRSVSWYQQTPGQGLQFLFEYFSETQRNKGNFPGRFSGRQFSNSRSEMNVSTLELGDSALYLCASSLDPLATDTQYFGPGTRLTVL.

The chain recombines TRBV6-5 with TRBJ2-2, with D uncertain. This CDR3 has 12 amino acids. V lost 2 bases and J lost 7, with 5 bases in between. The germline CDR1 and CDR2 sequences are MNHEY and SVGAGI. This CDR3 reads CASSYGGGELFF. The CDR3 DNA is TGTGCCAGCAGTTACGGTGGCGGGGAGCTGTTTTTT.

The chain is built from TRBV15 and TRBJ2-7; the D gene is possibly TRBD2 (6 bases). CDR1 is LNHNV, CDR2 YYDKDF, per germline (reference sequence). The V gene lost 0 bases and the J gene lost 1 base, with 10 bases spanning the gap. The CDR3 is 15 amino acids. The CDR3 loop is CATSRDSGLSYEQYF. The CDR3 nucleotides read TGTGCCACCAGCAGAGATAGCGGATTGTCCTACGAGCAGTACTTC.

This clonotype was counted only a few times. The chain is built from TRBV5-1 and TRBJ2-3; D assignment may be TRBD1 or TRBD2 (6 bases each). Germline CDR1 reads SGHRS; CDR2 reads YFSETQ. The CDR3 extends over 16 amino acids. V was cut by 0 bases and J by 6 bases, with 17 bases left in between. In DNA, the CDR3 is TGCGCCAGCAGCTTGGGGGGGCGGGGCACGTCGGATACGCAGTATTTT. It yields the protein CASSLGGRGTSDTQYF.

This rearrangement joins TRBV5-5 to TRBJ2-2; D is possibly TRBD2 (6 bases). The ends were cut back, 0 bases at V and 6 bases at J, with 21 bases in the middle. Germline V gene lookup returns CDR1 SGHKS and CDR2 YYEKEE (reference sequence). CDR3 length equals 18 residues. CDR3 residues: CASSLVGRERSGAGELFF. Written as DNA, the CDR3 is TGTGCCAGCAGCTTGGTTGGCAGGGAGCGTTCGGGGGCCGGGGAGCTGTTTTTT.